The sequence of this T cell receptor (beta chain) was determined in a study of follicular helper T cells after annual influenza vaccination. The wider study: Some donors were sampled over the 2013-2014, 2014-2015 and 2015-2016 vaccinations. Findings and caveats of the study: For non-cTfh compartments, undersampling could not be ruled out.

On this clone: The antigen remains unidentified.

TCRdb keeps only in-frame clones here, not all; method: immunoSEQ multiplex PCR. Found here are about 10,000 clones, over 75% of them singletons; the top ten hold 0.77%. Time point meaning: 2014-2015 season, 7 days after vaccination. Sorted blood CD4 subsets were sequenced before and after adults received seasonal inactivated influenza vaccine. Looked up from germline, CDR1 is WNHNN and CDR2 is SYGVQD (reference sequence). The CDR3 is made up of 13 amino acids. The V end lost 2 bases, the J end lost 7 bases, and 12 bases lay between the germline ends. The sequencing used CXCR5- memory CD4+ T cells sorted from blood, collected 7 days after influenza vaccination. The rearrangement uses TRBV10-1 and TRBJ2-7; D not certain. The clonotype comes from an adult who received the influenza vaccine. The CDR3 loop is CASSEVTDREQYF. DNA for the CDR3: TGCGCCAGCAGTGAGGTAACAGACCGTGAGCAGTACTTC.